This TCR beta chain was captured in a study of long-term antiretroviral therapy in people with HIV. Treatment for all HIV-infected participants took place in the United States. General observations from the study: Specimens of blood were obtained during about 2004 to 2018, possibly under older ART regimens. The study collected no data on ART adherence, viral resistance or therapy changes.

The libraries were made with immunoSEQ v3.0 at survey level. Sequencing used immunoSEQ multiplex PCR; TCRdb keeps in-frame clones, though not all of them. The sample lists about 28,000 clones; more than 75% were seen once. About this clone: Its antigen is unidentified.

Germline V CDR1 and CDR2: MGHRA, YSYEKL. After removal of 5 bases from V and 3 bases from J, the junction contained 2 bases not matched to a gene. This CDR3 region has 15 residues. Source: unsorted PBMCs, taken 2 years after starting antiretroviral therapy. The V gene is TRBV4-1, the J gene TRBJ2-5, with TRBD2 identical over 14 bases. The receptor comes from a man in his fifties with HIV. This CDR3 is CASSWGLAGEETQYF. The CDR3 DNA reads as TGCGCCAGCAGCTGGGGACTAGCGGGAGAAGAGACCCAGTACTTC.